The 10 T cell receptor beta chains below were found in one sample sequenced in a study of OX40 agonist ivuxolimab in advanced cancers. The library relied on the immunoSEQ multiplex PCR assay. In TCRdb, the immuneACCESS table is reduced to in-frame sequences with V and J assigned. These tables do not hold every clone; where another copy was compared, an unresolved V gene accounts for under half, and the others remain unexplained. Within this sample are 55,000 to 80,000 clones, with over 70% of them counted one time only. About 5.5% of the sample belongs to the ten largest clones. Sequenced here: CD4+ or CD8+ T cells sorted from blood, sampled in a trial of the OX40 agonist ivuxolimab. The receptor source for this set is an adult with an advanced solid tumor such as melanoma, head and neck, liver or kidney cancer.

This chain connects TRBV4-3 to TRBJ2-1; D is unresolved. Germline CDR1 reads LGHNA; CDR2 reads YSLEER. The CDR3 spans 16 residues. Trimming cost V 2 bases and J 0 bases, with 11 bases left between them. This chain's CDR3 is CASSQPARSSYNEQFF. The CDR3 DNA reads TGCGCCAGCAGCCAACCAGCGCGCAGCTCCTACAATGAGCAGTTCTTC.

This clone has a single count. The chain employs TRBV7-9 and TRBJ2-2; TRBD2 might be the D (6 bases). CDR1 SEHNR and CDR2 FQNEAQ come from the germline V gene (reference sequence). The CDR3 covers 14 residues. With 0 bases removed from V and 4 bases from J, the gap between germline ends came to 6 bases. CDR3 nucleotide sequence: TGTGCCAGCAGCTTAGCCGGGGGCACCGGGGAGCTGTTTTTT. The encoded protein is CASSLAGGTGELFF.

V gene TRBV4-2 combines with J gene TRBJ2-2, with D perhaps given as TRBD1 or TRBD2 (5 bases each). The V gene lost 4 bases and the J gene lost 2 bases, with 11 bases spanning the gap. This CDR3 spans 15 amino acids. The germline gives CDR1 LGHNA, CDR2 YNFKEQ. The CDR3 spells CASSPGTDNTGELFF. CDR3 coding DNA: TGTGCCAGCAGCCCTGGGACGGACAACACCGGGGAGCTGTTTTTT.

The chain carries TRBV7-3 and TRBJ2-7; 8 nucleotides line up with TRBD2. This CDR3 spans 17 amino acids. Unmatched junction bases numbered 15, after V lost 5 bases and J lost 3 bases. Germline V gene sequence: CDR1 SGHTA, CDR2 FQGTGA. The CDR3 DNA sequence: TGTGCCAGCAGCCTGGGGACCGGGACTAGTGAGTTCTACGAGCAGTACGTC. Its translation: CASSLGTGTSEFYEQYV.

In its sample, this clone was seen a few times. The chain recombines TRBV6-4 with TRBJ2-3, with 10 bases fitting TRBD2. The CDR3 totals 16 residues. Germline CDR1 and CDR2: MRHNA and SNTAGT. V lost 6 bases and J lost 4; bases outside the gene matches: 10. The DNA of the CDR3 is TGTGCCAGCAGCCCCTTAGCGGGAGGTGGCGCAGATACGCAGTATTTT. It encodes CASSPLAGGGADTQYF.

The J gene is TRBJ1-4, the V gene TRBV7-9; D might be TRBD1 (5 bases). The CDR3 spans 12 residues. With 5 bases removed from V and 6 bases from J, the gap between germline ends came to 7 bases. Germline lookup yields CDR1 SEHNR and CDR2 FQNEAQ (reference sequence). The DNA of the CDR3 is TGTGCCAGCAGCAGGGGAGATGAAAAACTGTTTTTT. Translation gives CASSRGDEKLFF.

V gene TRBV7-6 combines with J gene TRBJ2-2; D could derive from TRBD1 or TRBD2 (5 bases each). V was pared by 4 bases and J by 4 bases, with 13 bases between. This CDR3 contains 15 residues. Germline V CDR1 and CDR2: SGHVS, FNYEAQ. In nucleotides, the CDR3 is TGTGCCAGCAGCTCTCTACCGGGGCTCACCGGGGAGCTGTTTTTT. It encodes CASSSLPGLTGELFF.

The rearrangement links TRBV7-2 to TRBJ1-6; TRBD1 might be the D (5 bases). The CDR3 length is 13 residues. In germline, CDR1 is SGHTA, CDR2 FQGNSA. Trimming took 6 bases from V and 10 from J, leaving 13 bases between them. The chain's CDR3 is CASSPRRGSPLHF. The DNA for the CDR3 is TGTGCCAGCAGTCCTCGACGGGGCTCACCCCTCCACTTT.

The chain has TRBV4-3 and TRBJ2-5; 7 positions agree with TRBD2. With the DNA end fitting TRBJ2-7 better, the J assignment may be wrong. Per the germline V gene, CDR1 is LGHNA and CDR2 is YSLEER. The CDR3 consists of 16 residues. CDR3 DNA sequence: TGCGCCAGCAGCCAAGACAAGGCGGGAGTGTATAACGAGCAGTACTTC. Residues: CASSQDKAGVYNEQYF.

The chain links TRBV27 to TRBJ2-3, with TRBD2 identical over 7 bases. Looked up from germline, CDR1 is MNHEY and CDR2 is SMNVEV (reference sequence). The V and J ends lost 6 bases and 2 bases, in that order; junction bases with no gene match: 8. CDR3 length equals 15 residues. CDR3: CASSPTGLITDTQYF. CDR3 in DNA: TGTGCCAGCAGCCCGACGGGACTAATCACAGATACGCAGTATTTT.